This TCR beta chain is from a study of T-cell memory formation after mild COVID-19. Findings and caveats of the study: Pre-infection memory held some responding clones, suggesting pre-existing cross-reactive T cells responded.

TCRdb called the 5' RACE reads again in MiXCR, with one record for every CDR3 protein. The profile shows 130,000 to 150,000 distinct CDR3 sequences, 15% to 20% of them singletons. This clonotype was picked up a small number of times. Antigen: not known. The CDR3 contains 17 residues. V lost 2 bases and J lost 4; bases outside the gene matches: 4. From germline, CDR1 is LGHNA and CDR2 YSLEER. The chain uses TRBV4-3 and TRBJ2-1, with 14 bases fitting TRBD2. The source is an adult woman who had mild COVID-19 (a few samples of this study predate the infection). Cell type and time point are not known. Sequenced sample: PBMCs or a T cell subset sorted from them (not recorded which). CDR3 sequence reads: CASSQFGTSGGYNEQFF. CDR3 nucleotide sequence: TGCGCCAGCAGCCAATTTGGGACTAGCGGGGGTTACAATGAGCAGTTCTTC.